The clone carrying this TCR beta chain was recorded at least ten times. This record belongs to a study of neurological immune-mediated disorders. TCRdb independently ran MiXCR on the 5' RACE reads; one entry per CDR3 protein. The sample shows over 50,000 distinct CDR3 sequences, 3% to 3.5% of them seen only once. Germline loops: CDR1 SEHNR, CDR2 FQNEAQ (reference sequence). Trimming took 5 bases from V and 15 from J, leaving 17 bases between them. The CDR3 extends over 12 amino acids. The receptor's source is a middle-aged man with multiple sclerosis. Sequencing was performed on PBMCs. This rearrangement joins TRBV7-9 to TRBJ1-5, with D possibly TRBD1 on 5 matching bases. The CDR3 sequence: CASSPRQGSLHF. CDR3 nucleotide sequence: TGTGCCAGCAGCCCCCGGCAGGGCTCCCTGCATTTT.